This T cell receptor (beta chain) was sequenced during a study of blood T cell repertoires in COVID-19. Study information: There were acute and convalescent COVID-19 samples, and they came from the United States, Italy and Spain.

The repertoire was sequenced with immunoSEQ multiplex PCR; TCRdb's copy has only in-frame clones and lacks some. The sample lists approximately 170,000 clones; about 85% were seen once. This CDR3 is built from 15 residues. V dropped 1 base and J dropped 3 bases, with 10 bases sitting between them. Germline V lookup: CDR1 LGHDT, CDR2 YNNKEL (reference sequence). The TCR originated in a man aged 65 to 79 who had recovered from COVID-19. The sequencing sample was made of peripheral blood. This chain connects TRBV3-1 (or the pseudogene TRBV3-2) to TRBJ1-3; D uncertain. The DNA of the CDR3 is TGTGCCAGCAGCCAAGCTAGTAGCAATGGAAACACCATATATTTT. This translates into CASSQASSNGNTIYF.